This T cell receptor (beta chain) was profiled in a study of CD8+ T cells in alopecia areata. Study-level background: Each of the treated patients was given oral tofacitinib, 5 to 10 mg twice daily, for moderate-to-severe alopecia areata.

Investigators isolated RNA and reverse transcribed it into cDNA to act as the sequencing template. Some clones are missing from TCRdb's copy, which holds only in-frame ones; the method was immunoSEQ multiplex PCR. Found here are 140,000 to 150,000 clones, 85% to 90% of them singletons; the top ten hold roughly 16%. Germline CDR1 SGHRS, CDR2 YFSETQ. The V end lost 0 bases, the J end lost 8 bases, and 15 bases lay between the germline ends. The length of the CDR3 is 15 residues. Peripheral blood and lesional scalp punch biopsies came from alopecia areata patients. Separation by sorting yielded CD4+ and CD8+ T cells from PBMCs.

The V call is TRBV5-1, the J call TRBJ2-1; D gene ambiguous. Sequenced here: CD8+ T cells sorted from blood, sampled at week 0. The source of this sequence is a human donor with alopecia areata. CDR3 in DNA: TGCGCCAGCAGCTTGGAAGTACATGCCTTGGATGAGCAGTTCTTC. Translating gives CASSLEVHALDEQFF. Full variable domain (remainder filled in from reference TRBV5-1 and TRBJ2-1): KAGVTQTPRYLIKTRGQQVTLSCSPISGHRSVSWYQQTPGQGLQFLFEYFSETQRNKGNFPGRFSGRQFSNSRSEMNVSTLELGDSALYLCASSLEVHALDEQFFGPGTRLTVL.